Sequencing of this T cell receptor (beta chain) was carried out in a study of blood T cell repertoires in COVID-19. Study as a whole: Specimens from acute and convalescent COVID-19 originated in the United States, Italy and Spain. T cells, B-cell-depleted T cells, or PBMCs provided the cDNA or gDNA that served as material.

This CDR3 contains 14 residues. Germline V gene lookup returns CDR1 MNHEY and CDR2 SVGAGI. V was clipped by 2 bases and J by 2 bases; unmatched bases: 2. Original data processing: Amplification from reference gene primers served as the basis for estimated nucleated cell counts. TCRdb's copy holds only in-frame clones and misses some; the assay was immunoSEQ multiplex PCR. That table gives V, J and clone size, and the DNA gave D and trimming. This sample has around 220,000 clones, with roughly 80% found just once. Sequencing was performed on peripheral blood. The clonotype comes from a human donor in a cohort sampled during active COVID-19. The rearrangement uses TRBV6-5 and TRBJ2-7; 8 positions agree with TRBD1. The CDR3, as DNA: TGTGCCAGCAGTTACAAACAGGGGGCCTACGAGCAGTACTTC. Translation: CASSYKQGAYEQYF.